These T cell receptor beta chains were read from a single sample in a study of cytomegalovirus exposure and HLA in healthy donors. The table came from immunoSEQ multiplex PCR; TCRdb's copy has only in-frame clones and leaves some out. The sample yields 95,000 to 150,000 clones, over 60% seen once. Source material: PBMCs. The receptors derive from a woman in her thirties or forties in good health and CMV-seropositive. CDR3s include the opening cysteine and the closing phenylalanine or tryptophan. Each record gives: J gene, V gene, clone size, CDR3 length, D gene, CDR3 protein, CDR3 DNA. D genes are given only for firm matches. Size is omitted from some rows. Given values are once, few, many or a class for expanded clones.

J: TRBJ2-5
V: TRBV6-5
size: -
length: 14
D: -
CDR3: CASSYGGEDETQYF
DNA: TGTGCCAGCAGTTACGGAGGGGAGGACGAGACCCAGTACTTC

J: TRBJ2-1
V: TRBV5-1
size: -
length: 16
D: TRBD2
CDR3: CASTGTSPISYNEQFF
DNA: TGCGCCAGCACAGGGACTAGTCCTATCTCCTACAATGAGCAGTTCTTC

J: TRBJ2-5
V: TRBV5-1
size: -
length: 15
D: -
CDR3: CASSAALAGSETQYF
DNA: TGCGCCAGCAGCGCTGCGCTGGCGGGGTCCGAGACCCAGTACTTC

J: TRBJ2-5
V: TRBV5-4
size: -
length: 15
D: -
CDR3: CASSFGVSNTETQYF
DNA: TGTGCCAGCAGCTTCGGGGTATCAAACACGGAGACCCAGTACTTC

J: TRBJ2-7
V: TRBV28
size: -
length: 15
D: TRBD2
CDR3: CASQRREDYSYEQYF
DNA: TGTGCCAGCCAGAGGCGGGAGGACTACTCCTACGAGCAGTACTTC

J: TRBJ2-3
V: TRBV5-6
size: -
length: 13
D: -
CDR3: CASSLERVSTQYF
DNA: TGTGCCAGCAGCTTGGAGCGGGTTAGTACGCAGTATTTT

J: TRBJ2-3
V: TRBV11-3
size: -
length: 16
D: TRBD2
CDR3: CASSEGLAGGTDTQYF
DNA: TGTGCCAGCAGCGAGGGACTAGCGGGGGGCACAGATACGCAGTATTTT

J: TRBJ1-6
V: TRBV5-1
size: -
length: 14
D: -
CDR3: CASSLAGSNSPLHF
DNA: TGCGCCAGCAGCTTGGCAGGGTCTAATTCACCCCTCCACTTT

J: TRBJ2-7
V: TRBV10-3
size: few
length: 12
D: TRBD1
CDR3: CAIRDSLYEQYF
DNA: TGTGCCATCCGGGACAGCCTCTACGAGCAGTACTTC

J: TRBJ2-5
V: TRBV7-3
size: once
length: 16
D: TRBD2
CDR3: CASSPQGSLAGETQYF
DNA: TGTGCCAGCAGCCCCCAGGGGTCACTAGCGGGAGAGACCCAGTACTTC

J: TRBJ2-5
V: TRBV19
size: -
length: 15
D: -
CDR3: CASSMLEQAWETQYF
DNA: TGTGCCAGTAGTATGCTCGAGCAGGCTTGGGAGACCCAGTACTTC

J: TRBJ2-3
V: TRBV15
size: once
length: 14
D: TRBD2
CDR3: CATSRAGGEEGQYF
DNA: TGTGCCACCAGTCGAGCGGGGGGGGAAGAGGGGCAGTATTTT

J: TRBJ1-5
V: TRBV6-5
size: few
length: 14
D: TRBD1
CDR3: CASSYRQGFQPQHF
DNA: TGTGCCAGCAGTTACAGACAGGGATTCCAGCCCCAGCATTTT

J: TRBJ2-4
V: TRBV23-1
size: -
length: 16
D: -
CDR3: CASSPGTKLAKNIQYF
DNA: TGCGCCAGCAGTCCAGGGACAAAACTAGCCAAAAACATTCAGTACTTC

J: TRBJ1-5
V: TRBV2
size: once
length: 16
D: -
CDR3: CASSIQGAENNQPQHF
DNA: TGTGCCAGCAGTATACAGGGTGCAGAAAACAATCAGCCCCAGCATTTT

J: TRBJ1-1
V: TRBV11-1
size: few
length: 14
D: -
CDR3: CASSVTLGGTEAFF
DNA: TGTGCCAGCAGCGTAACACTAGGGGGCACTGAAGCTTTCTTT

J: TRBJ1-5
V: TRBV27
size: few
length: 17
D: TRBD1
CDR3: CASSEDRKGLGNQPQHF
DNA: TGTGCCAGCTCGGAGGACAGGAAGGGGTTGGGCAATCAGCCCCAGCATTTT

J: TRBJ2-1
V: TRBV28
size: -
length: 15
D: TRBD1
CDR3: CASSLTGTVGVEQFF
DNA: TGTGCCAGCAGTTTAACGGGGACAGTTGGGGTTGAGCAGTTCTTC

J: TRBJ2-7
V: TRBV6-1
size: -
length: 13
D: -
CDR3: CASSESEPYEQYF
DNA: TGTGCCAGCAGTGAGTCAGAACCCTACGAGCAGTACTTC

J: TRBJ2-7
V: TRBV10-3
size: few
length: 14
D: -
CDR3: CAISERELSYEQYF
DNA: TGTGCCATCAGTGAACGGGAACTTTCCTACGAGCAGTACTTC

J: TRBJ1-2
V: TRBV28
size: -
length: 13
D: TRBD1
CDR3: CASQVTGVAGYTF
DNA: TGTGCCAGCCAAGTAACAGGGGTGGCTGGCTACACCTTC

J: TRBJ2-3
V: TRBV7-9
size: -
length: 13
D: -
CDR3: CASNQKAVDTQYF
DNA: TGTGCCAGCAACCAAAAAGCCGTAGATACGCAGTATTTT

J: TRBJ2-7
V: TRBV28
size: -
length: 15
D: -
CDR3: CASSLDRFAYYEQYF
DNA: TGTGCCAGCAGCCTAGACAGGTTCGCCTACTACGAGCAGTACTTC

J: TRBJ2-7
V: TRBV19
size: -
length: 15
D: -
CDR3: CASSIDLAVSYEQYF
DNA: TGTGCCAGTAGTATAGATCTGGCCGTCTCCTACGAGCAGTACTTC

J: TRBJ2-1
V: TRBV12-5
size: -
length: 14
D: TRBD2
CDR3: CASGMGLAHNEQFF
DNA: TGTGCTAGTGGTATGGGACTAGCCCACAATGAGCAGTTCTTC

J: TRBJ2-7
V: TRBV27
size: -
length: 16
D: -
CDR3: CASSPWARTGGYEQYF
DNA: TGTGCCAGCAGTCCTTGGGCCCGGACTGGGGGGTACGAGCAGTACTTC

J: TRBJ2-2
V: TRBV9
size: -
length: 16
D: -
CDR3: CASSVGSGLNTGELFF
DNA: TGTGCCAGCAGCGTAGGTTCGGGACTCAACACCGGGGAGCTGTTTTTT

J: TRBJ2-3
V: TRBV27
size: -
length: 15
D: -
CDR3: CASSLIRHDTDTQYF
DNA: TGTGCCAGCAGTCTTATCCGACACGACACAGATACGCAGTATTTT

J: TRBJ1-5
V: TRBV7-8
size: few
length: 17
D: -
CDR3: CASRAGRGEYSNQPQHF
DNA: TGTGCCAGCAGGGCGGGCAGGGGCGAGTATAGCAATCAGCCCCAGCATTTT